One TCR beta chain is described in this entry. Profiled with immunoSEQ multiplex PCR; TCRdb holds only in-frame clones, not every one. This repertoire shows under 200,000 clones, roughly 91% found once; its top ten account for approximately 1.4%. This sample is part of a study of control samples from healthy donors and cancer patients. The sequenced sample was blood. This TCR came from a woman between 25 and 40 years old in good health.

CDR3 loop: CASTGRQGETYEQYF. The DNA of the CDR3 is TGTGCCAGCACCGGCCGACAGGGGGAGACCTACGAGCAGTACTTC. V usage is TRBV25-1 and J usage is TRBJ2-7; 9 nucleotides match TRBD1. In germline, CDR1 is MGHDK, CDR2 SYGVNS. This CDR3 has 15 residues. V trimming: 7 bases; J trimming: 2 bases; junction bases outside the gene matches: 9.